The T cell receptor (beta chain) described here comes from a study of shared clonotypes between healthy human individuals. In the study overall: CD4 naive and CD4 memory each took three plates per donor, while CD8 naive took two and CD8 memory one. Study-level findings and limits: Naive subsets usually exceeded memory subsets in estimated richness. In several donors, around 5.5% of naive CD4 clonotypes appeared in common.

In regard to this clone: The antigen is unknown.

Among the donors, all were Caucasian adults who lived in Nashville, Tennessee. The table came from immunoSEQ multiplex PCR; TCRdb's copy has only in-frame clones and leaves some out. This table has about 1.5 million clones, around 97% appearing once. Trimming took 5 bases from V and 6 from J, leaving 15 bases between them. The CDR3 extends over 14 amino acids. The germline CDR1 and CDR2 sequences are LNHNV and YYDKDF (reference sequence). The sequencing input was naive CD4+ T cells sorted from blood. Subset meaning: CD45RA+ positively selected. The chain recombines TRBV15 with TRBJ2-3; the D gene is possibly TRBD2 (7 bases). This TCR was recovered from a man aged 30-40 years in good health. CDR3 protein: CATSRGGGADTQYF. The CDR3 DNA reads as TGTGCCACCAGCCGGGGAGGGGGGGCCGATACGCAGTATTTT.